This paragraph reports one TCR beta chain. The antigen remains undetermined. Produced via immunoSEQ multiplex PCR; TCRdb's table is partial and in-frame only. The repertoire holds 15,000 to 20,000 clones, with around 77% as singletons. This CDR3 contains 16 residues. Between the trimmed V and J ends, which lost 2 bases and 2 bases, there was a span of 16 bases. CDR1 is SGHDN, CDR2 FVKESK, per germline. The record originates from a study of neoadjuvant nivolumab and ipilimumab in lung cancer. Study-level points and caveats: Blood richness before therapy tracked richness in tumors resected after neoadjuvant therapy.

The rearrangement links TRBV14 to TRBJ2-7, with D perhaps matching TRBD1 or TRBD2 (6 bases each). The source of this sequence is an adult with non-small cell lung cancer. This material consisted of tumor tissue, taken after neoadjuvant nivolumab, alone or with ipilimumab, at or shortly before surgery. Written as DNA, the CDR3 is TGTGCCAGCAGCCAAAATCGGGGGCCTGACCCCTACGAGCAGTACTTC. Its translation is CASSQNRGPDPYEQYF. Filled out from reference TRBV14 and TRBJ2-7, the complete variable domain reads EAGVTQFPSHSVIEKGQTVTLRCDPISGHDNLYWYRRVMGKEIKFLLHFVKESKQDESGMPNNRFLAERTGGTYSTLKVQPAELEDSGVYFCASSQNRGPDPYEQYFGPGTRLTVT.